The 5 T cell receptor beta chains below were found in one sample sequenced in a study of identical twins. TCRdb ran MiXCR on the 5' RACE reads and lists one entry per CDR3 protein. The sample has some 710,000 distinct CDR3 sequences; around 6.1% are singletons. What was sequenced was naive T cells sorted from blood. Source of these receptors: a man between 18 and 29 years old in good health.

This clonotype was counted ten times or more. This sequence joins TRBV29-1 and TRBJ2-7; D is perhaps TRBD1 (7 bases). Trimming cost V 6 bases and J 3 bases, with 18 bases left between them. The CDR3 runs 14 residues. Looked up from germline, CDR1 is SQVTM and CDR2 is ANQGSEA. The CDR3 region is CSVGGQTLNYEQYF. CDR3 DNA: TGCAGCGTGGGGGGACAGACACTTAACTACGAGCAGTACTTC.

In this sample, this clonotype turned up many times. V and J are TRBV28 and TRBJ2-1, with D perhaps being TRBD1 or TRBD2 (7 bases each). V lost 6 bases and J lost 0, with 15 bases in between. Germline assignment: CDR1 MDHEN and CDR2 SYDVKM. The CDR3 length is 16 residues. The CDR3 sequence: CASRRTGGSSYNEQFF. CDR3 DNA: TGTGCCAGCAGAAGGACAGGCGGGAGCTCCTACAATGAGCAGTTCTTC.

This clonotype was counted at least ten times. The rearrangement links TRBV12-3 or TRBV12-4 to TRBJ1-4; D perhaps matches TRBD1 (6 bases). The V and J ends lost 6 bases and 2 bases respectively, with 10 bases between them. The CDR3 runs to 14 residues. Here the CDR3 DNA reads TGTGCCAGCAGACAAGGGGGTACTAATGAAAAACTGTTTTTT. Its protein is CASRQGGTNEKLFF.

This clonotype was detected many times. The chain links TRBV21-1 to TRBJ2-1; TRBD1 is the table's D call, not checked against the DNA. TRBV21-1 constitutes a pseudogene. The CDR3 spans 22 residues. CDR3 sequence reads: CASSKVRWVPLLGRPTTNEQFF. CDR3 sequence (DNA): TGTGCCAGCAGCAAAGTTAGATGGGTGCCCCTCCTGGGGAGACCTACTACCAATGAGCAGTTCTTC.

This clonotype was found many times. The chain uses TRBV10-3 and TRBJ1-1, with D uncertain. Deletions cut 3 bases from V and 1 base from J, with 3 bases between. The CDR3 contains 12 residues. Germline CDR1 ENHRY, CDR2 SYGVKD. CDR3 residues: CAISDGNTEAFF. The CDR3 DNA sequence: TGTGCCATCAGTGACGGGAACACTGAAGCTTTCTTT.